The present entry profiles one T cell receptor (beta chain) with its context. Its antigen is still unknown. Unique molecular identifiers were built into the TCRbeta library. TCRdb fed the PCR reads into MiXCR, producing one record per CDR3 protein. Among about 590,000 distinct CDR3 sequences listed, over 10% were seen once. This record belongs to a study of T-cell reconstitution after alpha-beta-depleted transplantation in children. The germline CDR1 and CDR2 sequences are KGHDR and SFDVKD. CDR3 length: 18 residues. Unmatched junction bases numbered 9, after V lost 4 bases and J lost 6 bases. Overall study findings and caveats: The main origin of T-cell counts and diversity one year after transplant was newly produced T cells. Several patients had high TCRbeta diversity at day 60; it came from surviving recipient T cells and thymic progenitors. Alpha-beta T cells present about two months after transplant were reported to originate from several hundred expanded graft clones.

The chain joins TRBV24-1 to TRBJ2-2; 14 bases are a match to TRBD2. Specimen: PBMCs, mostly from graft donor cells, collected 360 days after TCRalphabeta/CD19-depleted stem cell transplant. The TCR originated in a male patient between 5 and 17 years old who had a stem cell transplant for acute myeloid leukemia, so the T cells may come from the graft donor. Written as DNA, the CDR3 is TGTGCCACCAGTGACCCCGGACTAGCGGGAGGATGGGCCGGGGAGCTGTTTTTT. Protein sequence: CATSDPGLAGGWAGELFF.